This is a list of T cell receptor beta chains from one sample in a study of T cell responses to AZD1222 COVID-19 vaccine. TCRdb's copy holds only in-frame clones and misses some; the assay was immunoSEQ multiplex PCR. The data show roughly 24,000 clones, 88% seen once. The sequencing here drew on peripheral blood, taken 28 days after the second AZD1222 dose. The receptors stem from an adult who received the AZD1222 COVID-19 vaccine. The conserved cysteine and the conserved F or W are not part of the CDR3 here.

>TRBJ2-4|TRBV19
ASSARDRGRVNIQY
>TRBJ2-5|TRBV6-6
ASSYSNREETQY
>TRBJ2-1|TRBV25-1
ASSERTGNEQF
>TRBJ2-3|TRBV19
ASSSGTSGGATDTQY
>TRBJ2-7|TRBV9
ASSGGLEAYEQY
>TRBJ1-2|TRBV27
ASSPGLGYGYT
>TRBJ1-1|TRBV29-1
SVVTGVTEAF
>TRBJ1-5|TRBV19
ASSATGDSNQPQH
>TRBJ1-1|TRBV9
ASSVAGGARATEAF
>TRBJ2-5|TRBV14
ASSHPEGDYSLNGETQY
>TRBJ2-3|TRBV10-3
AISEGADTQY
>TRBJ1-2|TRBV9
ASSVEGDPNYGYT
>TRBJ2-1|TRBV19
ASSPPGQGVGNEQF
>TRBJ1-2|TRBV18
ASSRGYGYT
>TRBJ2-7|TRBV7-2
ASRLAGGSYEQY
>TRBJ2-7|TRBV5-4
ASSSQGTYEQY
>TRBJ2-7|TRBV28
ASREQGAYEQY
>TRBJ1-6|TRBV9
ASSVEDRPSSYNSPLH
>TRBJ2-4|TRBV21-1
ASSKWVLAKNIQY
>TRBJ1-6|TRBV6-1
ASSDNSHSYNSPLH
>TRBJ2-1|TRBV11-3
ASSLAGQGDNEQF
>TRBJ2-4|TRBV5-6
ASSPSGGDTV
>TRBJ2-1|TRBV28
ASSFFGRLGGRSYNEQF
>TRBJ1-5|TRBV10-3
AISESGGRNQPQH
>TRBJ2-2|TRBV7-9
ASSRIAGELF
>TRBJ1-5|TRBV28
ASSVLQALNHQPQH
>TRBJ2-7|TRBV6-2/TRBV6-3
ASSPSGTFYEQY
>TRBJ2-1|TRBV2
ASSGSSGDLNEQF
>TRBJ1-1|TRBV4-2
ASSQEIWIGGNTEAF
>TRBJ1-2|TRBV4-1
ASSQSLGANYGYT
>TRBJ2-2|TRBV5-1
ASSSDRAGELF
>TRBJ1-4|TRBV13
ASSSRHSGAEKLF
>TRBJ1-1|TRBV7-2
ASSWGAGLGAF
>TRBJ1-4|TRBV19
ASSSPRGNNEKLF
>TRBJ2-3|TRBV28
ASSLLGRSSTDTQY
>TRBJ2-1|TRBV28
ASSRLAGANEQF
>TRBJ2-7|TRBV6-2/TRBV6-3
ASSYLSASGVISYEQY
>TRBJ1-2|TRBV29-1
SVVSGNYGYT
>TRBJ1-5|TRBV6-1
ASSDSVYSNQPQH
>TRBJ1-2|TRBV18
ASSPVPPGVAYGYT
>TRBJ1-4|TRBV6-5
ASSPWGYNEKLF
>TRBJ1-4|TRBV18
ASSSGQPREKLF
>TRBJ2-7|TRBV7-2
ASSPQDSYEQY
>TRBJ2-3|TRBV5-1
ASSLSGGQDTQY
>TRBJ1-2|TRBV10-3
AISGDRPYGYT
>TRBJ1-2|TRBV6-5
ASSYLRTGGGGYT
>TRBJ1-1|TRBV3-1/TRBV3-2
ASSQDDSAMNTEAF
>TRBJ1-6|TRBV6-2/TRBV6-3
ASSQHGRDSYNSPLH
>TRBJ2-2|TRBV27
ASSRGAGTGELF